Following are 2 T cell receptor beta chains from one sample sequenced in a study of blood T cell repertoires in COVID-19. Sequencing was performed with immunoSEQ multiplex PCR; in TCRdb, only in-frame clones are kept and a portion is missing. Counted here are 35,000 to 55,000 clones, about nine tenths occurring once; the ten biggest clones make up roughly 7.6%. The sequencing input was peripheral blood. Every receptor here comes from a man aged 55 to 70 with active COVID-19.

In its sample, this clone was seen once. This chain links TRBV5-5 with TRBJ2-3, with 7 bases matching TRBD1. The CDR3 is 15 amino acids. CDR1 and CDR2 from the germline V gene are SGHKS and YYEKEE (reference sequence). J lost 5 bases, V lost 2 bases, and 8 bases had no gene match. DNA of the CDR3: TGTGCCAGCAGCTTCACGACAGGGAACGGAGATACGCAGTATTTT. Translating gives CASSFTTGNGDTQYF.

In DNA, the CDR3 is TGTGCCAGCTCCCGAGGACTAAGGGGAGAGACCCAGTACTTC. Translation: CASSRGLRGETQYF. The V and J genes are TRBV7-2 and TRBJ2-5; possible D gene TRBD2, 6 bases. This CDR3 is 14 amino acids long. Trimming stripped 8 bases from V and 4 bases from J, with 17 bases between. Germline values: CDR1 SGHTA, CDR2 FQGNSA.